This entry lists 21 T cell receptor beta chains sequenced from one sample in a study of early stage breast cancer tumors. The repertoire was sequenced with immunoSEQ multiplex PCR; TCRdb's copy has only in-frame clones and lacks some. The table lists some 25,000 clones, 55% to 80% of them singletons. The sample taken for sequencing was breast tumor tissue. The receptors here all came from a person aged 55 to 75 with breast cancer.

This clone turned up a few times. The rearrangement joins TRBV6-4 to TRBJ2-3, with 10 positions matching TRBD1. V lost 0 bases to trimming and J lost 6 bases; unmatched junction nucleotides: 3. CDR1 and CDR2 from the germline V gene are MRHNA and SNTAGT. The CDR3 loop spans 15 amino acids. This CDR3 reads CASSDSRTGGDTQYF. DNA of the CDR3: TGTGCCAGCAGTGACTCCCGGACAGGGGGGGATACGCAGTATTTT.

The chain uses TRBV7-9 and TRBJ1-2, with 8 bases lining up with TRBD1. With V trimmed by 4 bases and J by 4 bases, 2 bases remained unmatched. The V gene's germline CDR1 is SEHNR and CDR2 FQNEAQ (reference sequence). The CDR3 contains 13 residues. The CDR3 nucleotides read TGTGCCAGCAGCTCAGGACAGGGCTATGGCTACACCTTC. The encoded protein is CASSSGQGYGYTF. Combining the CDR3 with reference TRBV7-9 and TRBJ1-2 gives the whole variable domain DTGVSQNPRHKITKRGQNVTFRCDPISEHNRLYWYRQTLGQGPEFLTYFQNEAQLEKSRLLSDRFSAERPKGSFSTLEIQRTEQGDSAMYLCASSSGQGYGYTFGSGTRLTVV.

This chain links TRBV7-3 with TRBJ2-7, with 7 bases that match TRBD1. CDR1 and CDR2 (germline): SGHTA, FQGTGA. The CDR3 consists of 14 residues. With 5 bases clipped from V and 3 bases from J, the junction kept 7 bases outside the gene matches. The CDR3 loop reads CASSHGPGGYEQYF. The DNA of the CDR3 is TGTGCCAGCAGCCACGGGCCAGGGGGCTACGAGCAGTACTTC. Full variable domain (missing parts from reference TRBV7-3 and TRBJ2-7): GAGVSQTPSNKVTEKGKYVELRCDPISGHTALYWYRQSLGQGPEFLIYFQGTGAADDSGLPNDRFFAVRPEGSVSTLKIQRTERGDSAVYLCASSHGPGGYEQYFGPGTRLTVT.

The chain uses TRBV5-6 and TRBJ1-2; D is unclear. The CDR3 is made up of 15 amino acids. The V end lost 1 base, the J end lost 3 bases, and 13 bases lay between the germline ends. CDR1 SGHDT and CDR2 YYEEEE come from the germline V gene. The CDR3 nucleotides are TGTGCCAGCAGCTTGAGAGGAGGGCGCCACTATGGCTACACCTTC. It specifies CASSLRGGRHYGYTF.

The chain is built from TRBV9 and TRBJ2-1; TRBD2 matches at 7 bases. Germline CDR1 reads SGDLS; CDR2 reads YYNGEE. Losses at the gene ends were 4 bases for V and 2 bases for J; bases not matched to a gene: 9. This CDR3 contains 16 residues. CDR3 sequence: CASSPKSRGAYNEQFF. The CDR3, as DNA: TGTGCCAGCAGCCCCAAAAGTCGGGGGGCCTACAATGAGCAGTTCTTC.

This chain uses TRBV21-1 with TRBJ1-2; the table gives TRBD1 as D, unverified against the DNA. TRBV21-1 is shown as a pseudogene. The CDR3 totals 14 residues. The CDR3 DNA sequence: TGTGCCAGCAGCAAAGGGGACAGAACTTATGGCTACACCTTC. It encodes CASSKGDRTYGYTF.

CDR3 sequence (DNA): TGTGCCAGCAGCGTAGAAGCGGCGCGGGGAGAGCAGTACTTC. It translates to CASSVEAARGEQYF. The chain couples TRBV9 to TRBJ2-7; the D gene is possibly TRBD2 (6 bases). This CDR3 spans 14 amino acids. CDR1 is SGDLS, CDR2 YYNGEE, per germline. Trimming pared 0 bases from V and 7 bases from J, leaving 14 bases between.

For this clone: Sequence at one end of the junction differs from germline and may be a read error. In nucleotides, the CDR3 is TGTGCCATCAATGAGGCGGTTACGAACACCGGGGAGCTGTTTTTT. This gives the protein CAINEAVTNTGELFF. The chain employs TRBV10-3 and TRBJ2-2; D is unresolved. CDR3 length equals 15 residues. Per germline, CDR1 ENHRY and CDR2 SYGVKD.

This clone was detected a few times. The rearrangement links TRBV7-9 to TRBJ2-2; 10 nucleotides line up with TRBD1. Looked up from germline, CDR1 is SEHNR and CDR2 is FQNEAQ (reference sequence). This CDR3 region has 16 residues. With 4 bases clipped from V and 4 bases from J, the junction kept 6 bases outside the gene matches. The CDR3 DNA sequence: TGTGCCAGCAGCTCGACAGGGGGCCCGGGCACCGGGGAGCTGTTTTTT. As protein: CASSSTGGPGTGELFF.

This clone was detected a few times. The chain carries TRBV14 and TRBJ2-5, with D perhaps TRBD2 (5 bases). CDR1 and CDR2 (germline): SGHDN, FVKESK. The CDR3 runs 13 residues. The germline V and J ends were trimmed by 0 bases and 5 bases, with 7 bases remaining between them. The CDR3 is CASSQEWEETQYF. The CDR3 DNA sequence: TGTGCCAGCAGCCAAGAATGGGAGGAGACCCAGTACTTC.

J is TRBJ2-5 and V is TRBV11-3; weak D call: TRBD1 (6 bases). This CDR3 spans 13 amino acids. From germline, CDR1 is SGHNT and CDR2 YENEEA. V gave up 5 bases and J gave up 3 bases, with 10 bases separating them. CDR3 nucleotides: TGTGCCAGCAGCCCTGGGACAAAAGAGACCCAGTACTTC. Protein sequence: CASSPGTKETQYF.

V and J are TRBV5-1 and TRBJ2-1; 9 nucleotides align to TRBD2. Looked up from germline, CDR1 is SGHRS and CDR2 is YFSETQ. The CDR3 spans 16 residues. V lost 2 bases and J lost 6; bases outside the gene matches: 9. CDR3 DNA: TGCGCCAGCAGCTTATTATTAGCGGGAGCCGGCAATGAGCAGTTCTTC. It translates to CASSLLLAGAGNEQFF.

This chain links TRBV28 with TRBJ1-1; 10 nucleotides align to TRBD1. Germline CDR1 reads MDHEN; CDR2 reads SYDVKM. The CDR3 loop spans 13 amino acids. Trimming took 6 bases from V and 5 from J; bases not matched to a gene: 3. The CDR3 region is CASRGQGRTEAFF. For the CDR3, the DNA is TGTGCCAGCAGGGGACAGGGGAGGACTGAAGCTTTCTTT. Full variable domain (missing parts from reference TRBV28 and TRBJ1-1): DVKVTQSSRYLVKRTGEKVFLECVQDMDHENMFWYRQDPGLGLRLIYFSYDVKMKEKGDIPEGYSVSREKKERFSLILESASTNQTSMYLCASRGQGRTEAFFGQGTRLTVV.

The rearrangement uses TRBV11-2 and TRBJ2-5, with unresolved D. The ends were cut back, 5 bases at V and 5 bases at J, with 6 bases in the middle. The CDR3 runs 11 residues. Per the germline V gene, CDR1 is SGHAT and CDR2 is FQNNGV. The CDR3 DNA is TGTGCCAGCAGCGCCGAGGAGACCCAGTACTTC. Translated: CASSAEETQYF.

The rearrangement joins TRBV15 to TRBJ1-2, with D perhaps TRBD1 (6 bases). This CDR3 has 15 amino acids. Germline CDR1 LNHNV, CDR2 YYDKDF (reference sequence). Trimming removed 3 bases at V and 6 bases at J, with 17 bases between. Written as DNA, the CDR3 is TGTGCCACCAGCAGGCCAGGGGCAGGACCTAATGGCTACACCTTC. The encoded protein is CATSRPGAGPNGYTF.

The CDR3 DNA sequence: TGTGCCAGCAGTCGACCACGCGGGAGGGCCGAAGATACGCAGTATTTT. This codes for CASSRPRGRAEDTQYF. The chain is built from TRBV27 and TRBJ2-3; 9 nucleotides agree with TRBD2. With 5 bases clipped from V and 5 bases from J, the junction kept 11 bases outside the gene matches. The CDR3 is made up of 16 amino acids. From germline, CDR1 is MNHEY and CDR2 SMNVEV (reference sequence).

The chain has TRBV6-6 and TRBJ2-4, with D possibly TRBD2 on 5 matching bases. Germline CDR1 reads MNHNY; CDR2 reads SVGAGI (reference sequence). Trimming left V 6 bases short and J 3 bases short, with 15 bases between. The CDR3 consists of 15 residues. CDR3 protein: CASSLKGLSKNIQYF. The CDR3 DNA reads as TGTGCCAGCAGCTTAAAAGGACTGAGCAAAAACATTCAGTACTTC.

This clone was counted a single time. CDR3 sequence: CASRRYRTTGSNYGYTF. In DNA form, the CDR3 reads TGTGCCAGCAGACGCTATCGTACGACAGGGTCTAACTATGGCTACACCTTC. The J gene is TRBJ1-2, the V gene TRBV28; 7 bases are a match to TRBD1. The CDR3 is 17 residues long. Germline lookup yields CDR1 MDHEN and CDR2 SYDVKM. V lost 6 bases, J lost 0 bases, and 13 bases stayed unmatched.

The chain uses TRBV7-9 and TRBJ1-5, with no clear D. This CDR3 spans 16 amino acids. Germline-derived CDR1 and CDR2 are SEHNR and FQNEAQ (reference sequence). V was cut by 5 bases and J by 2 bases, with 16 bases left in between. The CDR3 DNA reads as TGTGCCAGCAGCCCCTTGGTAGGCGGAGGCAATCAGCCCCAGCATTTT. This encodes CASSPLVGGGNQPQHF.

This clone counts as medium-sized. The rearrangement joins TRBV27 to TRBJ1-2; a possible D gene is TRBD1 (5 bases). V was cut by 9 bases and J by 6 bases, with 17 bases left in between. The germline gives CDR1 MNHEY, CDR2 SMNVEV (reference sequence). The CDR3 sequence is 13 residues long. CDR3 DNA sequence: TGTGCCAGTAAAATCCCAGGGAGGGATGGCTACACCTTC. Translation: CASKIPGRDGYTF.

The gene calls are TRBV6-6 and TRBJ1-1; TRBD1 matches at 8 bases. The CDR3 runs to 12 residues. In germline, CDR1 is MNHNY, CDR2 SVGAGI (reference sequence). The V segment lost 5 bases and the J segment 9 bases; nucleotides outside the gene matches: 5. Here the CDR3 reads CASSPDREKAFF. The CDR3 DNA sequence: TGTGCCAGCAGTCCGGACAGGGAAAAAGCTTTCTTT.